Presented here are 4 T cell receptor beta chains from one specimen sequenced in a study of T cells expressing NK-cell markers (dated by TCRdb to about 2020). The library came from 5' RACE. TCRdb lists the instrument as Illumina HiSeq 2000. Following TCRdb reprocessing, every CDR3 protein sequence forms one entry, and DNA is not provided. This sample's table contains some 190,000 distinct CDR3 sequences. 20% to 25% of the sample lies in the top ten. Input material: blood T cells: a sorted CD56 or NKG2C T cell subset, CD4+ or CD8+ T cells, or bulk PBMC T cells (not recorded which). All receptors derive from a man aged 18-75 years in good health.

V is TRBV10-2 and J is TRBJ2-1; TCRdb outputs TRBD1, but without DNA this stays unchecked. This CDR3 has 15 residues. Germline CDR1 WSHSY, CDR2 SAAADI. Here the CDR3 reads CASTTGGSTYNEQFF.

The chain couples TRBV5-6 to TRBJ2-2. Germline loops: CDR1 SGHDT, CDR2 YYEEEE. The CDR3 has 15 amino acids. The CDR3 sequence is CASSYLYGDTGELFF. The full variable domain, rest sourced from reference TRBV5-6 and TRBJ2-2, is DAGVTQSPTHLIKTRGQQVTLRCSPKSGHDTVSWYQQALGQGPQFIFQYYEEEERQRGNFPDRFSGHQFPNYSSELNVNALLLGDSALYLCASSYLYGDTGELFFGEGSRLTVL.

J is TRBJ1-1 and V is TRBV21-1. TRBV21-1 is classified as a pseudogene. The CDR3 is made up of 17 amino acids. CDR3: CASSKESGEGSCTEAFF.

The genes are TRBV7-2 and TRBJ2-3; the TRBD1 assignment by TCRdb is unverifiable without DNA. The CDR3 runs to 17 residues. Germline V CDR1 and CDR2: SGHTA, FQGNSA. The chain's CDR3 is CASSLKGPGAHTDTQYF.